This T cell receptor (beta chain) came from a study of early T cells in non-severe SARS-CoV-2 infection. About the research overall: Sequenced material consisted of bulk RNA (from unsorted whole blood), and chains were unpaired. Study outcomes and limitations: VDJdb matching favored anti-spike CD8 responses, missing private and CD4 specificities.

This clonotype was counted at least ten times. Its antigen is undetermined. Unique molecular identifiers were attached to individual cDNA molecules. TCRdb re-called the 5' RACE reads through MiXCR, storing one row per CDR3 protein. This sample has approximately 64,000 distinct CDR3 sequences, with just under 5% found just once. Trimming at V came to 1 base and at J to 0 bases, leaving 6 bases not matched to a gene. The CDR3 length is 18 residues. CDR1 DFQATT and CDR2 SNEGSKA come from the germline V gene (reference sequence). The clonotype comes from an adult who was a healthcare worker with PCR-confirmed SARS-CoV-2 infection or an uninfected control (not recorded which). This chain links TRBV20-1 with TRBJ2-1, with 13 nucleotides matching TRBD2. The sample comprised whole blood. In nucleotides, the CDR3 is TGCAGTGCTAGAGCGCCAAGACTAGCGGGGGGCTCCTACAATGAGCAGTTCTTC. It is translated as CSARAPRLAGGSYNEQFF.